The 14 T cell receptor beta chains listed next were all sequenced from one sample in a study of somatic mutations in cytotoxic T cells in rheumatoid arthritis. The assay was immunoSEQ multiplex PCR, and TCRdb's table has in-frame clones only and misses some. This table has some 20,000 clones, about two thirds appearing once. The material sequenced was CD8+ T cells sorted from blood. Receptors originate from an adult with rheumatoid arthritis.

This sequence joins TRBV6-6 and TRBJ1-2; D is perhaps TRBD1 (6 bases). The V gene lost 2 bases and the J gene lost 7 bases, with 17 bases spanning the gap. From germline, CDR1 is MNHNY and CDR2 SVGAGI (reference sequence). This CDR3 spans 15 amino acids. The CDR3 region is CASSYGGREDRGYTF. CDR3 nucleotides: TGTGCCAGCAGTTACGGGGGCAGGGAAGACCGTGGCTACACCTTC.

The chain joins TRBV7-9 to TRBJ1-5, with TRBD1 as a possible D gene (6 bases). V lost 7 bases to trimming and J lost 5 bases, with 18 bases between them. CDR1 and CDR2 (germline): SEHNR, FQNEAQ (reference sequence). There are 15 residues in the CDR3. CDR3 loop: CASTPGAGPDQPQHF. The DNA for the CDR3 is TGTGCCAGCACCCCAGGGGCGGGGCCGGATCAGCCCCAGCATTTT. The full variable domain, its missing parts supplied by reference TRBV7-9 and TRBJ1-5, is DTGVSQNPRHKITKRGQNVTFRCDPISEHNRLYWYRQTLGQGPEFLTYFQNEAQLEKSRLLSDRFSAERPKGSFSTLEIQRTEQGDSAMYLCASTPGAGPDQPQHFGDGTRLSIL.

The chain recombines TRBV10-3 with TRBJ2-2; 13 bases line up with TRBD2. Germline V gene data show CDR1 as ENHRY and CDR2 as SYGVKD. The V gene end was trimmed by 1 base and the J gene end by 5 bases; junction bases not matched to a gene: 1. The CDR3 spans 16 residues. Written as DNA, the CDR3 is TGTGCCATCAGTGAGTTGGGACTAGCGGGGACCGGGGAGCTGTTTTTT. This translates into CAISELGLAGTGELFF.

The table lists this clone with a count of one. DNA of the CDR3: TGTGCCAGCGGCCCCCAAGAGACCCAGTACTTC. Residues: CASGPQETQYF. The rearrangement links TRBV28 to TRBJ2-5; no clear D gene. CDR3 length equals 11 residues. The germline V and J ends were trimmed by 8 bases and 1 base, with 5 bases remaining between them. Germline CDR1 MDHEN, CDR2 SYDVKM.

The CDR3 is CASSPDRGFYNEQFF. As DNA, the CDR3 is TGCGCCAGCAGCCCGGACAGGGGGTTCTACAATGAGCAGTTCTTC. This chain joins TRBV4-1 and TRBJ2-1, with 10 bases that match TRBD1. J gave up 3 bases and V 4 bases, and 3 bases lay outside the gene matches. Germline V gene lookup returns CDR1 MGHRA and CDR2 YSYEKL. This CDR3 contains 15 residues.

The CDR3, as DNA: TGTGCCAGCAGCCAACTAGCGAAGACCTACGAGCAGTACTTC. Translation gives CASSQLAKTYEQYF. The chain uses TRBV4-2 and TRBJ2-5, with D perhaps matching TRBD2 (6 bases). Gene TRBJ2-7 matches the end of the DNA better, so the J call may be wrong. Germline CDR1 LGHNA, CDR2 YNFKEQ. CDR3 length: 14 amino acids.

This clone appeared a few times. In DNA, the CDR3 is TGTGCCAGCAGCTTGTGGGACACTGAAGCTTTCTTT. Protein: CASSLWDTEAFF. The V call is TRBV5-5, the J call TRBJ1-1; D call uncertain. V lost 1 base and J lost 3, with 4 bases in between. The germline V gene has CDR1 SGHKS and CDR2 YYEKEE (reference sequence). CDR3 size: 12 residues.

This chain uses TRBV2 with TRBJ1-6; TRBD1 might be the D (5 bases). V was shortened by 7 bases and J by 10 bases, with 11 bases between the two germline ends. In germline, CDR1 is SNHLY, CDR2 FYNNEI. This CDR3 is 12 amino acids long. In DNA form, the CDR3 reads TGTGCCAGCAAGCCAGGGAACTCACCCCTCCACTTT. Amino acid sequence: CASKPGNSPLHF.

This clone was recorded a few times. This chain joins TRBV18 and TRBJ2-7, with D perhaps TRBD1 (6 bases). Trimming pared 0 bases from V and 5 bases from J, leaving 11 bases between. CDR1 and CDR2 from the germline V gene are KGHSH and LQKENI. The length of the CDR3 is 14 residues. Written as DNA, the CDR3 is TGTGCCAGCTCACCACCGGGGGCTTGGGACGAGCAGTACTTC. It codes for CASSPPGAWDEQYF.

The rearrangement joins TRBV10-2 to TRBJ1-2; a weak D match, TRBD1 (5 bases). Germline V gives CDR1 WSHSY, CDR2 SAAADI. The germline V and J ends were trimmed by 4 bases and 3 bases, with 9 bases remaining between them. The CDR3 is 13 residues long. The CDR3 here is CASSGDVYYGYTF. The CDR3 DNA sequence: TGCGCCAGCAGTGGGGACGTATACTATGGCTACACCTTC.

The CDR3 sequence is CASSTDRGRETQYF. For the CDR3, the DNA is TGTGCCAGCAGTACGGACAGGGGGCGAGAGACCCAGTACTTC. The rearrangement joins TRBV28 to TRBJ2-5, with TRBD1 matching 11 bases. The CDR3 sequence is 14 residues long. The V gene's germline CDR1 is MDHEN and CDR2 SYDVKM. V was clipped by 5 bases and J by 4 bases; unmatched bases: 3.

This clone was detected a few times. The rearrangement uses TRBV6-1 and TRBJ1-5; no firm D call. V gave up 1 base and J gave up 0 bases, with 4 bases separating them. This CDR3 spans 14 amino acids. The germline V gene encodes CDR1 MNHNS and CDR2 SASEGT. CDR3: CASSEEYSNQPQHF. Written as DNA, the CDR3 is TGTGCCAGCAGTGAAGAGTATAGCAATCAGCCCCAGCATTTT.

The rearrangement joins TRBV7-6 to TRBJ2-3; the match to TRBD1 covers 10 bases. The CDR3 has 16 amino acids. Germline V gives CDR1 SGHVS, CDR2 FNYEAQ. V was clipped by 3 bases and J by 4 bases; unmatched bases: 7. The CDR3 spells CASSFPGTGAADTQYF. The CDR3 DNA is TGTGCCAGCAGCTTCCCCGGGACAGGGGCGGCAGATACGCAGTATTTT.

This clone was recorded only once. This chain links TRBV27 with TRBJ1-1, with D possibly TRBD1 on 6 matching bases. Deletions cut 3 bases from V and 8 bases from J, with 13 bases between. Germline V lookup: CDR1 MNHEY, CDR2 SMNVEV (reference sequence). The CDR3 has 13 residues. The CDR3 is CASSFRGGGEAFF. The CDR3 DNA reads as TGTGCCAGCAGTTTTCGGGGAGGGGGAGAAGCTTTCTTT.